These 32 T cell receptor beta chains came from one sample sequenced in a study of T cell repertoires in ileal Crohn's disease. The data were produced by immunoSEQ multiplex PCR, yet TCRdb's version contains in-frame clones alone and is incomplete. Among 7,000 to 8,500 clones, approximately 82% were seen once, and the ten largest hold roughly 8.4%. Input material: ileal tissue. The receptors shown here come from an adult with Crohn's disease.

This chain uses TRBV29-1 with TRBJ2-5; D is perhaps TRBD1 (5 bases). Per germline, CDR1 SQVTM and CDR2 ANQGSEA. V was pared by 4 bases and J by 9 bases, with 12 bases between. This CDR3 has 11 residues. The CDR3 bases are TGCAGCGTTGGTCAGGGAAGTTCCCAGTACTTC. The encoded protein is CSVGQGSSQYF.

The chain uses TRBV4-1 and TRBJ1-5; D might be TRBD1 (5 bases). Trimming cost V 5 bases and J 0 bases, with 17 bases left between them. The germline V gene has CDR1 MGHRA and CDR2 YSYEKL. This CDR3 spans 17 amino acids. The CDR3 DNA follows: TGCGCCAGCAGCGCTCGCTACAGACAGCTTAGCAATCAGCCCCAGCATTTT. This gives the protein CASSARYRQLSNQPQHF.

This clone occurred a few times. The chain is built from TRBV10-3 and TRBJ2-2; 8 bases line up with TRBD2. Germline trimming cut 0 bases from V and 4 bases from J; bases unmatched to any gene: 7. The CDR3 contains 17 residues. The V gene's germline CDR1 is ENHRY and CDR2 SYGVKD. The CDR3: CAISESSNAGGTGELFF. The CDR3 bases are TGTGCCATCAGTGAGTCGAGTAACGCGGGAGGCACCGGGGAGCTGTTTTTT.

A remark on this clone: Distinct nucleotide sequences in the sample also encode this CDR3. V gene TRBV21-1 combines with J gene TRBJ1-1; whether TRBD1, the table's D call, matches the DNA was not checked. TRBV21-1 is deemed a pseudogene. The CDR3 runs to 17 residues. CDR3 in amino acids: CASSKALGQWMNTEAFF. The DNA of the CDR3 is TGTGCCAGCAGCAAAGCGCTGGGACAGTGGATGAACACCGAAGCTTTCTTT.

V is TRBV6-1 and J is TRBJ1-1; TRBD1 matches 8 bases. Trimming at V came to 5 bases and at J to 3 bases, leaving 2 bases not matched to a gene. CDR1 is MNHNS and CDR2 is SASEGT in the germline V gene. This CDR3 contains 13 residues. The CDR3 DNA sequence: TGTGCCAGCAGTACGGACAGGGACACTGAAGCTTTCTTT. Its protein is CASSTDRDTEAFF.

This clone was found once. The chain is built from TRBV5-6 and TRBJ1-2; the match to TRBD1 covers 8 bases. V shed 5 bases, J shed 4 bases, and the junction held 13 bases outside the gene matches. The V gene's germline CDR1 is SGHDT and CDR2 YYEEEE. The CDR3 is 16 amino acids. As DNA, the CDR3 is TGTGCCAGCAGTAAGGACCCGACAGGGGTCGGCTATGGCTACACCTTC. Its protein is CASSKDPTGVGYGYTF.

V gene TRBV19 combines with J gene TRBJ2-7; D gene uncertain. CDR3 length equals 15 residues. The ends were cut back, 1 base at V and 3 bases at J, with 13 bases in the middle. The V gene's germline CDR1 is LNHDA and CDR2 SQIVND (reference sequence). In DNA, the CDR3 is TGTGCCAGTAGTATAGGTGCAGGCCTACACTACGAGCAGTACTTC. The encoded protein is CASSIGAGLHYEQYF. The variable domain in full, completed from reference TRBV19 and TRBJ2-7, reads DGGITQSPKYLFRKEGQNVTLSCEQNLNHDAMYWYRQDPGQGLRLIYYSQIVNDFQKGDIAEGYSVSREKKESFPLTVTSAQKNPTAFYLCASSIGAGLHYEQYFGPGTRLTVT.

The V call is TRBV9, the J call TRBJ2-3; perhaps TRBD2 as D (6 bases). V shed 4 bases and J shed 2 bases, with 14 bases lying between them. This CDR3 has 15 residues. In germline, CDR1 is SGDLS, CDR2 YYNGEE. CDR3 residues: CASSNSGTLTDTQYF. Written as DNA, the CDR3 is TGTGCCAGCAGCAATAGCGGAACTCTCACAGATACGCAGTATTTT.

The chain uses TRBV15 and TRBJ2-7; 8 positions match TRBD2. Germline V gene data show CDR1 as LNHNV and CDR2 as YYDKDF (reference sequence). The CDR3 covers 15 residues. J was trimmed by 6 bases and V by 1 base; bases with no gene match: 8. The CDR3 here is CATSRGLAGPIEQYF. Here the CDR3 DNA reads TGTGCCACCAGCAGAGGATTAGCGGGACCAATCGAGCAGTACTTC. The full variable domain, rest sourced from reference TRBV15 and TRBJ2-7, is DAMVIQNPRYQVTQFGKPVTLSCSQTLNHNVMYWYQQKSSQAPKLLFHYYDKDFNNEADTPDNFQSRRPNTSFCFLDIRSPGLGDTAMYLCATSRGLAGPIEQYFGPGTRLTVT.

The chain recombines TRBV25-1 with TRBJ2-1; unclear D gene. V was pared by 6 bases and J by 7 bases, with 10 bases between. This CDR3 is built from 12 residues. The germline V gene has CDR1 MGHDK and CDR2 SYGVNS. CDR3 sequence reads: CASRPTENEQFF. In nucleotides, the CDR3 is TGTGCCAGCAGGCCGACGGAGAATGAGCAGTTCTTC.

This chain joins TRBV2 and TRBJ2-2; D unresolved. This CDR3 has 16 residues. Germline lookup yields CDR1 SNHLY and CDR2 FYNNEI. V lost 3 bases and J lost 4, with 15 bases in between. In nucleotides, the CDR3 is TGTGCCAGCAGTGACGTCCCCACCGGTCTCACCGGGGAGCTGTTTTTT. Amino acids: CASSDVPTGLTGELFF.

The V call is TRBV7-2, the J call TRBJ2-5, with D unclear. Germline values: CDR1 SGHTA, CDR2 FQGNSA. The CDR3 extends over 13 amino acids. The V end lost 3 bases, the J end lost 5 bases, and 10 bases lay between the germline ends. The CDR3 DNA reads as TGTGCCAGCAGCTTTCGGCGGCTGGAGACCCAGTACTTC. As protein: CASSFRRLETQYF.

This chain connects TRBV25-1 to TRBJ2-2; the D is unclear. Trimming cost V 9 bases and J 4 bases, with 9 bases left between them. This CDR3 contains 12 residues. Looked up from germline, CDR1 is MGHDK and CDR2 is SYGVNS. As DNA, the CDR3 is TGTGCCAGTGATCACAGCACCGGGGAGCTGTTTTTT. This gives the protein CASDHSTGELFF.

The chain employs TRBV5-6 and TRBJ1-1; tentative D call: TRBD1 (5 bases). Per germline, CDR1 SGHDT and CDR2 YYEEEE. Trimming shortened V by 6 bases and J by 1 base, and 10 bases separated the two germline ends. CDR3 length: 13 amino acids. Written as DNA, the CDR3 is TGTGCCAGCACGGCAGGGCAGAACACTGAAGCTTTCTTT. Translated: CASTAGQNTEAFF.

The chain couples TRBV19 to TRBJ1-5; D unresolved. V dropped 1 base and J dropped 15 bases, with 16 bases sitting between them. The CDR3 loop spans 13 amino acids. Germline V gene lookup returns CDR1 LNHDA and CDR2 SQIVND (reference sequence). The CDR3 protein is CASSIGSGRPGHF. The CDR3 DNA reads as TGTGCCAGTAGTATAGGGTCAGGTCGACCCGGGCATTTT.

The CDR3: CASSFGQGAAGETQYF. Written as DNA, the CDR3 is TGTGCCAGCAGCTTCGGGCAGGGGGCGGCTGGGGAGACCCAGTACTTC. This chain links TRBV5-6 with TRBJ2-5, with 8 bases fitting TRBD1. CDR3 length: 16 residues. Trimming removed 2 bases from V and 5 bases from J; junction bases left unmatched: 11. CDR1 and CDR2 (germline): SGHDT, YYEEEE.

J is TRBJ2-3 and V is TRBV6-4; 13 nucleotides agree with TRBD2. Germline V gene data show CDR1 as MRHNA and CDR2 as SNTAGT. The CDR3 is made up of 16 amino acids. V lost 6 bases and J lost 1; bases outside the gene matches: 4. The CDR3 DNA sequence: TGTGCCAGCAGCGGACTAGCGGGAGAGGGCACAGATACGCAGTATTTT. This encodes CASSGLAGEGTDTQYF.

The gene calls are TRBV7-9 and TRBJ1-1, with D unclear. Per germline, CDR1 SEHNR and CDR2 FQNEAQ (reference sequence). The CDR3 spans 14 residues. Trimming took off 4 bases at V and 0 bases at J, with 9 bases between the two ends. CDR3 in DNA: TGTGCCAGCAGCTCCATGACTGTGAACACTGAAGCTTTCTTT. Protein sequence: CASSSMTVNTEAFF.

V gene TRBV5-1 combines with J gene TRBJ2-3; maybe TRBD2 (5 bases). Germline CDR1 is SGHRS and CDR2 is YFSETQ. This CDR3 spans 14 amino acids. V was cut by 4 bases and J by 2 bases, with 11 bases left in between. The CDR3 spells CASSVERNTDTQYF. The CDR3 region has the DNA TGCGCCAGCAGCGTGGAGCGGAACACAGATACGCAGTATTTT.

This chain uses TRBV18 with TRBJ2-2; the D gene is possibly TRBD1 (6 bases). Trimming took off 3 bases at V and 3 bases at J, with 11 bases between the two ends. The CDR3 runs 15 residues. Germline V lookup: CDR1 KGHSH, CDR2 LQKENI. CDR3 region: CASSPRAGDTGELFF. CDR3 in DNA: TGTGCCAGCTCACCTCGCGCAGGGGACACCGGGGAGCTGTTTTTT.

The rearrangement uses TRBV19 and TRBJ2-1, with D tentatively TRBD2 (6 bases). Germline V gives CDR1 LNHDA, CDR2 SQIVND (reference sequence). The V gene lost 2 bases and the J gene lost 6 bases, with 11 bases spanning the gap. CDR3 size: 14 residues. CDR3: CASSIPRGGNEQFF. In DNA, the CDR3 is TGTGCCAGTAGTATACCGAGGGGAGGCAATGAGCAGTTCTTC.

The gene calls are TRBV6-6 and TRBJ1-2, with D possibly matching TRBD1 (6 bases). The CDR3 runs 13 residues. CDR1 is MNHNY and CDR2 is SVGAGI in the germline V gene (reference sequence). V was cut by 6 bases and J by 2 bases, with 10 bases left in between. The CDR3 region has the DNA TGTGCCAGCAGCCTAGACAGGAACTATGGCTACACCTTC. This gives the protein CASSLDRNYGYTF.

This clone was seen just once. The J gene is TRBJ1-5, the V gene TRBV6-5; 9 nucleotides match TRBD1. This CDR3 spans 15 amino acids. V dropped 6 bases and J dropped 4; count of bases not matched to a gene: 7. Germline V lookup: CDR1 MNHEY, CDR2 SVGAGI. In DNA form, the CDR3 reads TGTGCCAGCAGCACTGGACAGGGGTGGAATCAGCCCCAGCATTTT. This codes for CASSTGQGWNQPQHF.

The V gene is TRBV9, the J gene TRBJ2-1; TRBD2 is a possible D gene (5 bases). Germline V gene sequence: CDR1 SGDLS, CDR2 YYNGEE. The CDR3 contains 15 residues. V was cut by 0 bases and J by 4 bases, with 11 bases left in between. The CDR3 sequence: CASSVASGVYNEQFF. CDR3 DNA sequence: TGTGCCAGCAGCGTAGCGAGCGGAGTTTACAATGAGCAGTTCTTC.

V usage is TRBV5-1 and J usage is TRBJ2-2; 8 bases line up with TRBD2. The germline gives CDR1 SGHRS, CDR2 YFSETQ. The CDR3 is made up of 16 amino acids. J gave up 6 bases and V 3 bases, and 10 bases lay outside the gene matches. The CDR3 reads CASSSHSGMGPGELFF. CDR3 bases: TGCGCCAGCAGCTCACATAGCGGGATGGGACCCGGGGAGCTGTTTTTT.

CDR3 sequence reads: CAIKGGTSGTDTQYF. The CDR3 DNA reads as TGTGCCATCAAGGGGGGGACTAGCGGCACAGATACGCAGTATTTT. J is TRBJ2-3 and V is TRBV10-3; TRBD2 matches 10 bases. J gave up 1 base and V 7 bases, and 5 bases lay outside the gene matches. The CDR3 has 15 amino acids. Looked up from germline, CDR1 is ENHRY and CDR2 is SYGVKD.

The V and J genes are TRBV15 and TRBJ2-7; TRBD1 might be the D (5 bases). Germline V gene sequence: CDR1 LNHNV, CDR2 YYDKDF (reference sequence). V shed 1 base and J shed 4 bases, with 20 bases lying between them. This CDR3 is built from 17 residues. The CDR3 here is CATSRVVIRGPTYEQYF. CDR3 nucleotide sequence: TGTGCCACCAGCAGAGTGGTCATAAGGGGCCCAACATACGAGCAGTACTTC. The full variable domain, its missing parts supplied by reference TRBV15 and TRBJ2-7, is DAMVIQNPRYQVTQFGKPVTLSCSQTLNHNVMYWYQQKSSQAPKLLFHYYDKDFNNEADTPDNFQSRRPNTSFCFLDIRSPGLGDTAMYLCATSRVVIRGPTYEQYFGPGTRLTVT.

This clone was seen more than once but under ten times. The chain employs TRBV11-3 and TRBJ2-5; the match to TRBD2 covers 7 bases. V trimming: 3 bases; J trimming: 5 bases; junction bases outside the gene matches: 12. Germline CDR1 reads SGHNT; CDR2 reads YENEEA. CDR3 size: 16 residues. This CDR3 is CASSFSGSGTLETQYF. The CDR3, as DNA: TGTGCCAGCAGCTTCTCCGGGAGCGGGACCTTGGAGACCCAGTACTTC.

This clone has just one count. The chain joins TRBV11-2 to TRBJ1-1; D call uncertain. The germline V gene encodes CDR1 SGHAT and CDR2 FQNNGV. This CDR3 contains 12 residues. V was trimmed by 6 bases and J by 1 base, leaving 6 bases between them. The CDR3 reads CASSLTNTEAFF. CDR3 coding DNA: TGTGCCAGCAGTCTAACGAACACTGAAGCTTTCTTT.

The V gene is TRBV7-2, the J gene TRBJ2-1; perhaps TRBD2 as D (5 bases). This CDR3 spans 13 amino acids. V shed 3 bases and J shed 5 bases, with 8 bases lying between them. The V gene's germline CDR1 is SGHTA and CDR2 FQGNSA. The CDR3 spells CASSLGRHNEQFF. Here the CDR3 DNA reads TGTGCCAGCAGCTTGGGGAGACACAATGAGCAGTTCTTC.

The V call is TRBV11-2, the J call TRBJ1-1; 8 bases align to TRBD1. Germline V gene data show CDR1 as SGHAT and CDR2 as FQNNGV. CDR3 length: 18 amino acids. V dropped 5 bases and J dropped 1; count of bases not matched to a gene: 15. CDR3 region: CASSPRGQAPKSNTEAFF. CDR3 bases: TGTGCCAGCAGCCCGCGGGGACAGGCACCTAAATCGAACACTGAAGCTTTCTTT.

The rearrangement uses TRBV18 and TRBJ2-1; TRBD1 agrees at 8 bases. The CDR3 runs to 13 residues. The germline V gene has CDR1 KGHSH and CDR2 LQKENI. The junction had 5 bases not matched to a gene; V was cut back by 5 bases and J by 8 bases. DNA for the CDR3: TGTGCCAGCTCATCCGGACAGGGCGATGAGCAGTTCTTC. It encodes CASSSGQGDEQFF.